This T cell receptor beta chain was sequenced in a study of T and B cells in COVID-19 patients (dated by TCRdb to 2020 to 2021). Describing the broader study: In this study, adaptive immunity was profiled in COVID-19 patients who either had active infection or had recovered, using TRB and IGH repertoire sequencing of peripheral blood. The recovered cohort included more than 15 patients who contributed 20 to 25 samples, and most of those patients had mild to moderate COVID-19 that was managed on an outpatient basis. Median age was approximately 35 years in the recovered cohort versus approximately 63 years in the active-infection cohort. Critical illness requiring mechanical ventilation or ECMO was present in about 60% of the 20 patients in the active-infection cohort. In the active-infection cohort, about 90% of the 20 patients had comorbidities linked to unfavorable COVID-19 outcome. Over 8 million TCR sequences were analysed from a TCR and BCR sequence repository that comprised some 37 patients and some 67 time points. A couple of patients were in both the active and recovered cohorts because samples existed from active disease and from after recovery. For the repertoire analyses, the comparison was an age-matched reference group of about 36 healthy donors who were negative for COVID-19 antibodies. As many as 9 follow-up blood samples were taken per patient, and some of the samples covered different disease stages within the same individual. The research as a whole found: In active COVID-19, TRB repertoires were highly clonal, while at recovery, diversity and richness increased above the levels seen in healthy donors. Specific T cell subsets (CD4+/Treg/CD8+) and sorted SARS-CoV-2-responsive or tetramer+ T cells had not yet been sequenced, with those experiments still ongoing. TRBV/TRBJ gene usage was reported as strongly skewed in patients with COVID-19. The reported TCR clusters were said to need prospective validation before any clinical use. Few blood samples were available from mildly ill patients while symptoms were present or from severe cases at early time points. A total of 2,331 TCR clusters were exclusive to the recovered cohort, and around 32 of those clusters were low-pGen clusters. The size of the cohort was considered insufficient for assessing HLA contributions to COVID-19 susceptibility or severity.

TCRdb shows the sequencer as Illumina MiSeq. Multiplex PCR with BIOMED2 TRB-A/B primer pools was used to amplify the TRB rearrangements. Two consecutive PCRs added Illumina-compatible adapters and 7-nucleotide sample barcodes to the amplicons. Phusion HS II polymerase was used for all library PCRs. The amplicons were purified from gel with the NucleoSpin Gel and PCR Clean-up kit, measured on Qubit, and then pooled at approximately 4.4 nM. Before Illumina next-generation sequencing, the quality of the amplicon pool was assessed on an Agilent 2100 Bioanalyzer. Concerning the study's data processing: MiXCR 3.0.8 with the default MiXCR reference library was used to annotate TRB rearrangements. Sequences with fewer than 2 reads and non-productive reads were filtered out, and every unique CDR3 nucleotide sequence was treated as a single clone. R 3.5.1 was used to calculate clonality, diversity, richness and V-J gene usage. GLIPH2 was used for TCR clustering by CDR3 similarity, and generation probabilities were calculated by OLGA. Only GLIPH2 clusters containing at least four unique TCR clonotypes present in at least three individuals were kept. TCRdb ran its own pipeline on the public reads, namely fastp trimming at Q25 and MiXCR clone calling, and kept in-frame beta chains. For every CDR3 protein sequence, its rows merge into one entry that carries the most common genes and DNA. The V and J calls shown here were made by TCRdb, not taken from the authors' results. This sample holds 14,000 to 15,000 distinct CDR3 sequences; about 30% were observed only once. The ten largest make up 1.2% of the sample.

With respect to this clonotype: Its antigen is currently not known. No base-level quality is on record; no much larger clone is a single base apart.

From the germline V gene (reference sequence), CDR1 is GTSNPN and CDR2 is SVGIG. At the junction V is shortened by 1 base and J by 4 bases; bases outside the gene matches: 5. From the cysteine up to the phenylalanine, the CDR3 has a length of 15 residues. The kept DNA is CDR3 alone, 45 bases in frame from the first base. Genomic DNA extracted from blood was used in amounts of 250-500 ng for amplification of TRB repertoires. This chain is built from TRBV30 and TRBJ1-5; the central 9 bases match TRBD1. The sample consisted of blood. The source of this sequence is a human donor who had recovered from COVID-19. The CDR3 is CAWSGPGTGNQPQHF. The sequenced DNA: TGTGCCTGGAGTGGTCCCGGGACAGGGAATCAGCCCCAGCATTTT.